This T cell receptor beta chain was profiled in a study of radiotherapy plus CTLA-4 blockade in lung cancer. Findings of the study overall: TCR clones originating in tumors grew in number in blood after radiotherapy plus ipilimumab.

The CDR3 length is 14 residues. CDR1 is WNHNN and CDR2 is SYGVQD in the germline V gene (reference sequence). Trimming cost V 2 bases and J 7 bases; bases outside gene matches: 1. CTLA-4 blockade with ipilimumab, together with focal radiation, was given to patients with chemo-refractory metastatic non-small-cell lung cancer. Clones were read by immunoSEQ multiplex PCR, and TCRdb kept only the in-frame ones, dropping some. The sample shows 25,000 to 35,000 clones, approximately 80% of them seen only once. Concerning this clone: The antigen is not known.

The clonotype comes from a human donor with non-small cell lung cancer who had stable disease on radiotherapy plus ipilimumab. The material was peripheral blood, obtained from a patient treated with radiotherapy plus ipilimumab. The chain joins TRBV10-1 to TRBJ1-4, with 10 bases aligning to TRBD1. CDR3 DNA sequence: TGCGCCAGCAGTGAGGGGACAGGGGTTGAAAAACTGTTTTTT. Its translation: CASSEGTGVEKLFF.